This TCR beta chain was found in a study of shared clonotypes between healthy human individuals. Study results and caveats: Generation probabilities of non-shared clonotypes were lower (relative to those shared by all four donors). Sampling was confined to blood; repertoires within tissues likely differ. Between a handful of donors, naive CD4 clonotypes were shared at a level of around 4.8%.

V lost 4 bases and J lost 6, with 7 bases in between. Looked up from germline, CDR1 is MNHNY and CDR2 is SVGAGI (reference sequence). The CDR3 is 12 residues long. A deep-level run was used for the assay. Sequencing used immunoSEQ multiplex PCR; TCRdb keeps in-frame clones, though not all of them. The repertoire holds fewer than 3 million clones, with under 95% as singletons. Concerning this clone itself: Its antigen is still unknown.

This receptor was identified in a man between 18 and 35 years old in good health. Some clones in this sample may be carry-over from other donors' samples. Sequencing was performed on naive CD4+ T cells from PBMCs. Subset described: CD45RA+ positively selected. The chain employs TRBV6-6 and TRBJ1-5; D is ambiguous. As DNA, the CDR3 is TGTGCCAGCAGTTTCGCGGGTCAGCCCCAGCATTTT. Translation gives CASSFAGQPQHF.